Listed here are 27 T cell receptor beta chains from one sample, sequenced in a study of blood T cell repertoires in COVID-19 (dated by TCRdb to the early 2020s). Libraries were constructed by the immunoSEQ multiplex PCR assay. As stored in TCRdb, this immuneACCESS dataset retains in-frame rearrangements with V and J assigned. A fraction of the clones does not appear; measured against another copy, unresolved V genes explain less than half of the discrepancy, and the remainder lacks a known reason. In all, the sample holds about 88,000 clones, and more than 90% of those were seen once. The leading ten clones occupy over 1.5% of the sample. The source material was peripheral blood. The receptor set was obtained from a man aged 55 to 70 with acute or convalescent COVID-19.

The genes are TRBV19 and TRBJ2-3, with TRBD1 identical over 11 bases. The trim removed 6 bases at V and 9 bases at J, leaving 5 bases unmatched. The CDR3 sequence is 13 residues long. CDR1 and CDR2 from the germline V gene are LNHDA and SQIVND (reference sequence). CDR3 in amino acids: CASSPGQGDTQYF. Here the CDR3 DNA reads TGTGCCAGTAGCCCGGGACAGGGGGACACGCAGTATTTT.

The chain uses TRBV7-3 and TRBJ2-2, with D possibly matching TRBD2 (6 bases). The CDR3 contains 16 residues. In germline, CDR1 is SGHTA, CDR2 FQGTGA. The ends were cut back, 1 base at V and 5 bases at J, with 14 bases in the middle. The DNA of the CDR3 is TGTGCCAGCAGCTTAAGTGGGGCAGGGACTACCGGGGAGCTGTTTTTT. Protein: CASSLSGAGTTGELFF.

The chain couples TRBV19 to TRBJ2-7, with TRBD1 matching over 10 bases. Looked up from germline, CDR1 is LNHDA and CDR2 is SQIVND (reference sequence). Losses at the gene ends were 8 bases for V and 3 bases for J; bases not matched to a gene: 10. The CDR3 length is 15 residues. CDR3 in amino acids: CASDSGTGEVYEQYF. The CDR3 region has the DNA TGTGCCAGTGATTCCGGGACAGGGGAGGTCTACGAGCAGTACTTC.

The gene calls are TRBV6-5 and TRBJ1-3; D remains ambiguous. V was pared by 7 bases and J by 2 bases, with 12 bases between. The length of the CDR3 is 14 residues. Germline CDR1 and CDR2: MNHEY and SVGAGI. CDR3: CASTPELPGNTIYF. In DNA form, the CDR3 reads TGTGCCAGCACCCCTGAACTGCCTGGAAACACCATATATTTT.

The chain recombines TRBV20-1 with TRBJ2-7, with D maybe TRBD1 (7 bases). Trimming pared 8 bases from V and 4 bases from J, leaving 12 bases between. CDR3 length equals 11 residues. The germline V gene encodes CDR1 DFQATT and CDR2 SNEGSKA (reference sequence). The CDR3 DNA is TGCAGTTTCAGGGGGGAGTACGAGCAGTACTTC. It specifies CSFRGEYEQYF.

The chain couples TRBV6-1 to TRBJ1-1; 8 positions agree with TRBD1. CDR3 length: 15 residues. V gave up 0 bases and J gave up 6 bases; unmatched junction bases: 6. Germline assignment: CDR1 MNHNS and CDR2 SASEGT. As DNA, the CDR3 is TGTGCCAGCAGTGAAGCCGGACAGGGCCGGCCTGAAGCTTTCTTT. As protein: CASSEAGQGRPEAFF.

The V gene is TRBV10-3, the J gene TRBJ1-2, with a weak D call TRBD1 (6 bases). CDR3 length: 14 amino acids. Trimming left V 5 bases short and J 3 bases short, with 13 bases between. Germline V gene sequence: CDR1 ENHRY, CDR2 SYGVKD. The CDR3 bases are TGTGCCATCAGTAAGGACAGAAGTGACTATGGCTACACCTTC. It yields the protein CAISKDRSDYGYTF.

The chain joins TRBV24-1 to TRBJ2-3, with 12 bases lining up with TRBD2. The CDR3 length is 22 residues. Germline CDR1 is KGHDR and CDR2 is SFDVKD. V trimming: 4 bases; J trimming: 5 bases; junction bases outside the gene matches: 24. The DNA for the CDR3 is TGTGCCACCAGTGAGCGGACAGGGAGACGGACTAGCGGGAATAGTCTGGGAGATACGCAGTATTTT. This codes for CATSERTGRRTSGNSLGDTQYF.

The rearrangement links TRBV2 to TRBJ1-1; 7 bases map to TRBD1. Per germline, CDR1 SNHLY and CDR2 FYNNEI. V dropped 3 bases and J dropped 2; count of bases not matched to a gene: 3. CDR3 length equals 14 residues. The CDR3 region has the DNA TGTGCCAGCAGTGACGGGACAGTTAACACTGAAGCTTTCTTT. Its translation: CASSDGTVNTEAFF.

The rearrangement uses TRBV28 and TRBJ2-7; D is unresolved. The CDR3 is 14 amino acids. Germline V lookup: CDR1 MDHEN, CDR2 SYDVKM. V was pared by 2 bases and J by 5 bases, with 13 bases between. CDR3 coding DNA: TGTGCCAGCAGTTTACCCGGCCTCAGGAACGAGCAGTACTTC. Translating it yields CASSLPGLRNEQYF. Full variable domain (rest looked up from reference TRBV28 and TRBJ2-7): DVKVTQSSRYLVKRTGEKVFLECVQDMDHENMFWYRQDPGLGLRLIYFSYDVKMKEKGDIPEGYSVSREKKERFSLILESASTNQTSMYLCASSLPGLRNEQYFGPGTRLTVT.

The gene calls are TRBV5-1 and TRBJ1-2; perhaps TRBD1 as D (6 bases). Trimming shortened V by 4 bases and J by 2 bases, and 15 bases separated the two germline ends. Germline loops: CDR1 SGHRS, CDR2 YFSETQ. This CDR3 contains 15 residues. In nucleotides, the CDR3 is TGCGCCAGCAGCCCTACATTAGGGGGAAACTATGGCTACACCTTC. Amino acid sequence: CASSPTLGGNYGYTF.

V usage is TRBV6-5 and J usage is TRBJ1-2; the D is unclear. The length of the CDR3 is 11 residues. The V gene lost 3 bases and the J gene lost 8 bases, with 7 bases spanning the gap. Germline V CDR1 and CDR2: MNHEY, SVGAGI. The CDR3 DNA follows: TGTGCCAGCAGTTATGGGCCGGGCTACACCTTC. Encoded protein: CASSYGPGYTF.

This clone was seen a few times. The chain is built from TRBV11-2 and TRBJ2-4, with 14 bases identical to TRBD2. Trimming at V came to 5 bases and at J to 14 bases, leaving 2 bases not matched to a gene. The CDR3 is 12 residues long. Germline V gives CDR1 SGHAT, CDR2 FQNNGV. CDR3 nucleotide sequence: TGTGCCAGCAGCCAGACTAGCGGGAGGGAGTACTTC. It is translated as CASSQTSGREYF.

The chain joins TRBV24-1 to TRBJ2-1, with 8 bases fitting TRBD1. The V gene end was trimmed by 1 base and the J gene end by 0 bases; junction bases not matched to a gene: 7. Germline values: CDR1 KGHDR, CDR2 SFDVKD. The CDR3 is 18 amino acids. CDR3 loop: CATSDFDRGSTSYNEQFF. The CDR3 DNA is TGTGCCACCAGTGATTTTGACAGGGGTAGTACCTCCTACAATGAGCAGTTCTTC.

The CDR3 loop is CASSPRLGAPYEQYF. The DNA of the CDR3 is TGTGCCAGTAGTCCCCGGCTGGGAGCCCCCTACGAGCAGTACTTC. V gene TRBV19 combines with J gene TRBJ2-7, with D possibly matching TRBD2 (5 bases). The CDR3 covers 15 residues. Trimming cost V 5 bases and J 2 bases, with 16 bases left between them. Germline CDR1 is LNHDA and CDR2 is SQIVND (reference sequence).

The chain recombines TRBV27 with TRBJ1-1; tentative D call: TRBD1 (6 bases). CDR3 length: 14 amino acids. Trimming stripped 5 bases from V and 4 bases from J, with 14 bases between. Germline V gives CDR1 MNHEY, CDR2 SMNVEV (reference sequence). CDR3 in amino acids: CASSPGARGTEAFF. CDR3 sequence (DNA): TGTGCCAGCAGTCCAGGGGCGAGGGGCACTGAAGCTTTCTTT.

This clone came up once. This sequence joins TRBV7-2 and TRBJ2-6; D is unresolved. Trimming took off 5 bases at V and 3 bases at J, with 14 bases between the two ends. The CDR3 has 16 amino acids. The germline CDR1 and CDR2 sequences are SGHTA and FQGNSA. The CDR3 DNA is TGTGCCAGCAGCACCCGCGTCGAGGTTGGGGCCAACGTCCTGACTTTC. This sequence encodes CASSTRVEVGANVLTF.

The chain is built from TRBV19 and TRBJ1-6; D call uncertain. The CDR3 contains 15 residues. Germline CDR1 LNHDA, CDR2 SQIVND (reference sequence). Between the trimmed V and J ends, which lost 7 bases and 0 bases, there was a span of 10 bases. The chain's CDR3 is CASMQSDSYNSPLHF. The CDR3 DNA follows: TGTGCCAGTATGCAGTCAGACTCCTATAATTCACCCCTCCACTTT.

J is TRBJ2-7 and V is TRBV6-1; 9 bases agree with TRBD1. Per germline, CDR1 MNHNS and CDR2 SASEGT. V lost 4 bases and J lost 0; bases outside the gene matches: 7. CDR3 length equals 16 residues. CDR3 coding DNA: TGTGCCAGCAGTGGGGGGACAGGGACCGTCTCCTACGAGCAGTACTTC. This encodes CASSGGTGTVSYEQYF.

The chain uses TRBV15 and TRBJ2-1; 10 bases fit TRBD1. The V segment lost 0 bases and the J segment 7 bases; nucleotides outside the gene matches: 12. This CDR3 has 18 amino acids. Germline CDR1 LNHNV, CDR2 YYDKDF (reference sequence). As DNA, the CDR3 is TGTGCCACCAGCAGAGACCCCCTGACAGGGGGCGCATTGAATGAGCAGTTCTTC. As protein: CATSRDPLTGGALNEQFF.

The CDR3 DNA follows: TGTGCCAGCAGTAAAATTTTTAGCGGAGGCTCCTACAATGAGCAGTTCTTC. This codes for CASSKIFSGGSYNEQFF. J is TRBJ2-1 and V is TRBV11-2; perhaps TRBD2 as D (6 bases). This CDR3 contains 17 residues. CDR1 and CDR2 (germline): SGHAT, FQNNGV. V lost 6 bases and J lost 0, with 18 bases in between.

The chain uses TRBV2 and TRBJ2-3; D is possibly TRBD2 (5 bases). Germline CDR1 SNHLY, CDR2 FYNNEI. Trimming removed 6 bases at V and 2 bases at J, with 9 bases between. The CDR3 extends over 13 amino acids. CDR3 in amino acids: CASRAGVTDTQYF. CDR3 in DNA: TGTGCCAGCAGGGCCGGGGTCACAGATACGCAGTATTTT.

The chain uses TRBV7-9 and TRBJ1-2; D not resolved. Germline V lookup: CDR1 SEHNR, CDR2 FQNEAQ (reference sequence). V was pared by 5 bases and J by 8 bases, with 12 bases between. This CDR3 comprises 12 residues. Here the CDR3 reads CASSGPEEGYTF. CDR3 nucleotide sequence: TGTGCCAGCAGCGGGCCCGAAGAGGGCTACACCTTC.

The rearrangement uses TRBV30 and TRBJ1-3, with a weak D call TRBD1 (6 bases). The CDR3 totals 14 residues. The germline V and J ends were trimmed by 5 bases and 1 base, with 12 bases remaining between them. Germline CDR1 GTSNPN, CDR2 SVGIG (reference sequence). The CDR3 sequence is CAWSSGDSGNTIYF. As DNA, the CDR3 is TGTGCCTGGTCTTCAGGGGATTCTGGAAACACCATATATTTT.

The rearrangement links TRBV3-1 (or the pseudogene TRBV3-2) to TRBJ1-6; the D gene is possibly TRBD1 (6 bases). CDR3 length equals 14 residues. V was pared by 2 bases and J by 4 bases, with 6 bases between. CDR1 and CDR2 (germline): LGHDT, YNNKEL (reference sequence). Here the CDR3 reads CASSQTGYNSPLHF. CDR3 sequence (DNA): TGTGCCAGCAGCCAAACAGGGTATAATTCACCCCTCCACTTT.

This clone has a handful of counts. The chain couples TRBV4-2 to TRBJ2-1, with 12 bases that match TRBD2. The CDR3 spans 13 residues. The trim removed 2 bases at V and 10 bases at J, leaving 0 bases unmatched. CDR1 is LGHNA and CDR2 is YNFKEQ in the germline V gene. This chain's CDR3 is CASSQLAGGEQFF. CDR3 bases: TGTGCCAGCAGCCAACTAGCGGGAGGGGAGCAGTTCTTC.

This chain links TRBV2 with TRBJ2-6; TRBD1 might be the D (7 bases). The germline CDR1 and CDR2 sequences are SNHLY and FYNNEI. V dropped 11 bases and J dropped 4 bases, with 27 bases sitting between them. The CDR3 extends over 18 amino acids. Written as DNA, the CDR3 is TGTGCCGTTAAGGAGGGCATCAAGGGGGCGGGAGGGGCCAACGTCCTGACTTTC. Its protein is CAVKEGIKGAGGANVLTF.